This TCR beta chain derives from a study of breast tumors, draining lymph nodes, adjacent tissues. TCRdb reprocessed the multiplex PCR reads via MiXCR and lists one record per CDR3 protein. The repertoire has under 30,000 distinct CDR3 sequences, about 25% of them found once; the top ten carry approximately 13%. This clonotype was seen a handful of times. V gave up 2 bases and J gave up 5 bases, with 9 bases separating them. The CDR3 is 13 residues long. Germline CDR1 and CDR2: MDHEN and SYDVKM. Specimen: breast tumor tissue. The receptor's source is a female donor with breast cancer. Some clones in this sample may be carry-over from other donors' samples. The rearrangement uses TRBV28 and TRBJ2-5, with D possibly being TRBD2 (5 bases). The DNA of the CDR3 is TGTGCCAGCAGTTTAGCCGGGATGGAGACCCAGTACTTC. This encodes CASSLAGMETQYF. The variable domain in full, with the rest retrieved from reference TRBV28 and TRBJ2-5, is DVKVTQSSRYLVKRTGEKVFLECVQDMDHENMFWYRQDPGLGLRLIYFSYDVKMKEKGDIPEGYSVSREKKERFSLILESASTNQTSMYLCASSLAGMETQYFGPGTRLLVL.